This TCR beta chain was obtained from a study of cytomegalovirus exposure and HLA in healthy donors. General study findings and limits: Specificity of a few CMV-associated chains for CMV antigens was verified in vitro. With later analysis, a missense DCLRE1C variant became linked to TCR beta V- and J-gene trimming.

13 Jbeta primers and 60 Vbeta primers were used for the PCR. This table comes from immunoSEQ multiplex PCR, and its TCRdb copy is limited to in-frame clones, with some not included. Among 150,000 to 180,000 clones listed, approximately 82% were seen once. Per germline, CDR1 SGHAT and CDR2 FQNNGV. CDR3 size: 16 residues. The trim removed 1 base at V and 2 bases at J, leaving 7 bases unmatched. Worth noting for this clone: No antigen is known for it.

The J gene is TRBJ2-7, the V gene TRBV11-2, with 8 nucleotides matching TRBD1. The sample was PBMCs. The clonotype was recovered from a woman in her forties or fifties in good health and CMV-seropositive. The CDR3 coding sequence is TGTGCCAGCAGCTTAGGAGGACAGGGTCCCGCCTACGAGCAGTACTTC. Amino acids: CASSLGGQGPAYEQYF.